These 11 T cell receptor beta chains came from one sample sequenced in a study of T cell changes during pregnancy in multiple sclerosis. Using immunoSEQ multiplex PCR, the repertoire was profiled, and TCRdb retains in-frame clones only, with some absent. Seen here are 25,000 to 30,000 clones, roughly 89% observed once, and the top ten hold 0.45% to 0.7%. The specimen comprised CD4+ T cells from peripheral blood mononuclear cells, sampled in the first trimester of pregnancy. The origin of the receptors is a female donor in good health, enrolled as a control in a pregnancy study.

The chain links TRBV9 to TRBJ2-2, with D tentatively TRBD1 (5 bases). The germline V gene has CDR1 SGDLS and CDR2 YYNGEE. The CDR3 has 18 residues. V was pared by 1 base and J by 4 bases, with 20 bases between. The CDR3 DNA sequence: TGTGCCAGCAGCGTAAGCTTTAGTCAGGGTAGAGGCACCGGGGAGCTGTTTTTT. This encodes CASSVSFSQGRGTGELFF.

The chain uses TRBV9 and TRBJ2-3; TRBD2 aligns across 13 bases. Germline CDR1 is SGDLS and CDR2 is YYNGEE. This CDR3 comprises 15 residues. The ends lost 7 bases at V and 7 bases at J; junction bases unmatched: 9. The CDR3 is CASGRLAGGLYTQYF. CDR3 sequence (DNA): TGTGCCAGCGGGAGACTAGCGGGGGGTTTGTATACGCAGTATTTT.

The chain couples TRBV19 to TRBJ1-3, with TRBD1 identical over 9 bases. Germline loops: CDR1 LNHDA, CDR2 SQIVND (reference sequence). The J segment lost 4 bases and the V segment lost 7 bases, leaving 5 bases of the junction unmatched. The CDR3 contains 14 residues. The CDR3 DNA follows: TGTGCCAGTAAATGGGACAGGGAAGGAAACACCATATATTTT. Residues: CASKWDREGNTIYF.

This clone was counted once. The chain is built from TRBV28 and TRBJ2-1; 10 bases are shared with TRBD2. The CDR3 consists of 15 residues. V shed 5 bases and J 5 bases; nucleotides not matched to a gene: 6. CDR1 and CDR2 from the germline V gene are MDHEN and SYDVKM. DNA for the CDR3: TGTGCCAGCAGTCGCCTAGCGGGAGTTGACAATGAGCAGTTCTTC. Translated, it gives CASSRLAGVDNEQFF.

The V and J genes are TRBV25-1 and TRBJ2-3, with 12 nucleotides matching TRBD2. V was pared by 5 bases and J by 0 bases, with 9 bases of the junction left unmatched. Germline V gene data show CDR1 as MGHDK and CDR2 as SYGVNS. There are 18 residues in the CDR3. CDR3 region: CASSKLAGGVSSTDTQYF. CDR3 DNA: TGTGCCAGCAGTAAACTAGCGGGGGGCGTTTCTAGCACAGATACGCAGTATTTT.

The J gene is TRBJ2-5, the V gene TRBV12-5; TRBD1 is a possible D gene (5 bases). Germline V CDR1 and CDR2: LGHNT, FRNRAP. The V gene lost 7 bases and the J gene lost 2 bases, with 11 bases spanning the gap. The CDR3 runs to 13 residues. CDR3 sequence (DNA): TGTGCTAGTGCCCGACGGACACAAGAGACCCAGTACTTC. Protein sequence: CASARRTQETQYF.

V usage is TRBV7-8 and J usage is TRBJ1-3; TRBD1 is a possible D gene (6 bases). The length of the CDR3 is 15 residues. V lost 3 bases, J lost 0 bases, and 9 bases lay in between. Germline CDR1 is SGHVS and CDR2 is FQNEAQ. This CDR3 is CASSFRGTSGNTIYF. The CDR3 DNA is TGTGCCAGCAGCTTCAGGGGTACCTCTGGAAACACCATATATTTT. Supplemented by reference TRBV7-8 and TRBJ1-3, the full variable domain reads GAGVSQSPRYKVAKRGQDVALRCDPISGHVSLFWYQQALGQGPEFLTYFQNEAQLDKSGLPSDRFFAERPEGSVSTLKIQRTQQEDSAVYLCASSFRGTSGNTIYFGEGSWLTVV.

This chain connects TRBV6-5 to TRBJ1-4; TRBD1 matches at 7 bases. Per the germline V gene, CDR1 is MNHEY and CDR2 is SVGAGI. This CDR3 has 14 amino acids. The V gene end was trimmed by 6 bases and the J gene end by 0 bases; junction bases not matched to a gene: 1. The chain's CDR3 is CASSGTATNEKLFF. CDR3 bases: TGTGCCAGCAGCGGGACAGCAACTAATGAAAAACTGTTTTTT.

This chain joins TRBV7-9 and TRBJ1-2, with 7 bases fitting TRBD1. The CDR3 runs 15 residues. Germline CDR1 reads SEHNR; CDR2 reads FQNEAQ (reference sequence). The junction had 10 bases not matched to a gene; V was cut back by 5 bases and J by 4 bases. CDR3 sequence (DNA): TGTGCCAGCAGCCCCTCCCGCGGGACAGCCTATGGCTACACCTTC. Its translation: CASSPSRGTAYGYTF. The whole variable domain, remainder taken from reference TRBV7-9 and TRBJ1-2, is DTGVSQNPRHKITKRGQNVTFRCDPISEHNRLYWYRQTLGQGPEFLTYFQNEAQLEKSRLLSDRFSAERPKGSFSTLEIQRTEQGDSAMYLCASSPSRGTAYGYTFGSGTRLTVV.

Here the CDR3 reads CASSQTWGVYNEQFF. In DNA form, the CDR3 reads TGTGCCAGCAGTCAGACCTGGGGGGTATACAATGAGCAGTTCTTC. The V call is TRBV28, the J call TRBJ2-1, with TRBD2 as a possible D gene (6 bases). V was cut by 5 bases and J by 4 bases, with 15 bases left in between. CDR3 length: 15 amino acids. Germline V lookup: CDR1 MDHEN, CDR2 SYDVKM.

This clone was picked up one time. This chain links TRBV19 with TRBJ1-2; tentatively, D is TRBD1 (6 bases). With 7 bases removed from V and 0 bases from J, the gap between germline ends came to 18 bases. Germline values: CDR1 LNHDA, CDR2 SQIVND (reference sequence). The CDR3 extends over 16 amino acids. The CDR3 loop reads CASTQGSGYPNYGYTF. The DNA of the CDR3 is TGTGCCAGTACCCAGGGGTCGGGGTACCCTAACTATGGCTACACCTTC.